The clone carrying this TCR beta chain was counted a few times. Antigen specificity is unknown. This sample stems from a study of T cell repertoires in cytomegalovirus infection. Study as a whole: Indications of both CMV infection and matching HLA type were provided by public TCR beta signatures.

The CDR3 loop spans 15 amino acids. V was pared by 5 bases and J by 4 bases, with 4 bases of the junction left unmatched. Germline CDR1 and CDR2: LNHDA and SQIVND (reference sequence). TCRdb re-called the reads with MiXCR, one entry per CDR3 protein. In the table there are roughly 280,000 distinct CDR3 sequences, approximately 13% of which are singletons. Study-wide findings and caveats: HLA-C-restricted CMV-specific TCR beta clonotypes were dominant in the ex vivo response. The study identified carriers of CMV plus the relevant HLA from cumulative public TCR beta family frequency.

The J gene is TRBJ2-3, the V gene TRBV19; TRBD2 matches at 12 bases. This sequence was found in a human donor in good health (CMV status not recorded). Some clones in this sample may be carry-over from other donors' samples. The sequenced sample was PBMCs. The CDR3 nucleotides read TGTGCCAGTAGTTCGACTAGCGGGGGTTCAGATACGCAGTATTTT. This translates into CASSSTSGGSDTQYF.